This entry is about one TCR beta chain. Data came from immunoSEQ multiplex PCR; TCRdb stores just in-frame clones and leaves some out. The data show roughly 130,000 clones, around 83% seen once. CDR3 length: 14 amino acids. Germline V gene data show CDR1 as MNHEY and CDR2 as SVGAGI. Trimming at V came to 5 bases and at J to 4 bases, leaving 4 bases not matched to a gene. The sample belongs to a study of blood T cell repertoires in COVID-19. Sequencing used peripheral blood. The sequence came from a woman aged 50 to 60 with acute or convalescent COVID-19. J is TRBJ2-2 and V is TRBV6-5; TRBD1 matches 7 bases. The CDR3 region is CASSSGQVTGELFF. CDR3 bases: TGTGCCAGCAGTAGTGGACAGGTCACCGGGGAGCTGTTTTTT.